The TCR beta chain under discussion was sequenced for a study of blood T cell repertoires in COVID-19. Study-wide context: Italy, Spain and the United States were the sources of the convalescent and acute COVID-19 samples.

The CDR3 is 19 residues long. Losses at the gene ends were 0 bases for V and 4 bases for J; bases not matched to a gene: 15. Germline CDR1 is SGHNT and CDR2 is YENEEA. Authors' methods: Cell counts per sample came from amplifying reference gene primers. The method was immunoSEQ multiplex PCR; TCRdb's version includes in-frame clones alone and lacks a portion of them. V and J calls and clone size are those listed in that table; D and trimming were worked out from the DNA. Of approximately 200,000 clones detected, approximately 90% appear once; the ten largest clones hold approximately 2.6%. The chain joins TRBV11-3 to TRBJ2-1, with 7 bases identical to TRBD2. Sequencing used peripheral blood. The source is a man younger than 40 with COVID-19, enrolled during active disease. Here the CDR3 reads CASSLDQGGTAYSYNEQFF. The CDR3 nucleotides read TGTGCCAGCAGCTTAGATCAGGGAGGGACGGCCTACTCGTACAATGAGCAGTTCTTC.